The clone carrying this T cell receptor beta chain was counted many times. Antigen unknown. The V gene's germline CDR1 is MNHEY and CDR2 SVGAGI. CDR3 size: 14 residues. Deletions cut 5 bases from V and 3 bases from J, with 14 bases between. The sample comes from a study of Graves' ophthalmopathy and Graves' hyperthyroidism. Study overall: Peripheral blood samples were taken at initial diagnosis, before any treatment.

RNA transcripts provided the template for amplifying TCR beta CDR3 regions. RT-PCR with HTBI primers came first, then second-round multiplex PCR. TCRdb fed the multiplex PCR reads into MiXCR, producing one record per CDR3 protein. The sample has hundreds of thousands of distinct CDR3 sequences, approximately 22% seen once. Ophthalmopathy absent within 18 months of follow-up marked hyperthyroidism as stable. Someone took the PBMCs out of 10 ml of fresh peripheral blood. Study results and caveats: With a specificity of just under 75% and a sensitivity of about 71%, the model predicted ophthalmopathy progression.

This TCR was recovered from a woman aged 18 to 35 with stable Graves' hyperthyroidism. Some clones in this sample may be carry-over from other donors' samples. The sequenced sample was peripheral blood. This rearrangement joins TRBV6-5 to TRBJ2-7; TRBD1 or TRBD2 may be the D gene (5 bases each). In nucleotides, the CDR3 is TGTGCCAGCAGTACTCTTGGGACCGACTACGAGCAGTACTTC. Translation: CASSTLGTDYEQYF.